This T cell receptor beta chain was sequenced in a study of blood T cell repertoires in COVID-19. As for the study in general: COVID-19 samples collected from the United States, Italy and Spain covered acute and convalescent phases. Sample material is recorded as cDNA or gDNA derived from T cells, B-cell-depleted T cells, or PBMCs.

Study processing details: Reference gene primer amplification gave estimated nucleated cell counts. This table comes from immunoSEQ multiplex PCR, and its TCRdb copy is limited to in-frame clones, with some not included. That table gives V, J and clone size, and the DNA gave D and trimming. Altogether around 140,000 clones are present, around 89% being singletons, with the ten largest covering 15% to 20%. The CDR3 is 17 amino acids. Looked up from germline, CDR1 is PRHDT and CDR2 is FYEKMQ (reference sequence). The V gene end was trimmed by 5 bases and the J gene end by 5 bases; junction bases not matched to a gene: 17.

J is TRBJ1-2 and V is TRBV13; the match to TRBD1 covers 7 bases. The receptor was isolated from a man aged 45-65 years with active or convalescent COVID-19. Sample: peripheral blood. The CDR3 loop is CASSEALLRQGEYGYTF. CDR3 bases: TGTGCCAGCAGCGAAGCCTTGCTCAGGCAGGGGGAGTATGGCTACACCTTC.